The 10 T cell receptor beta chains below were found in one sample sequenced in a study of T cell changes during pregnancy in multiple sclerosis. Method: immunoSEQ multiplex PCR; TCRdb's copy keeps in-frame clones and lacks some. This sample has over 100,000 clones, with 90% to 95% found just once. Source: peripheral blood, taken in the third trimester of pregnancy. These TCRs come from a female donor with multiple sclerosis, enrolled in a pregnancy study.

A word on this clone: This is likely a read error, given that the CDR3 carries no conserved phenylalanine or tryptophan at its end. The rearrangement links TRBV30 to TRBJ1-2, with a possible D match to TRBD1 (6 bases). V gave up 0 bases and J gave up 4 bases, with 15 bases separating them. This CDR3 region has 15 residues. Germline V gives CDR1 GTSNPN, CDR2 SVGIG (reference sequence). This chain's CDR3 is CAWSVGGFSSYGYTL. The DNA for the CDR3 is TGTGCCTGGAGTGTAGGGGGATTTTCTAGCTATGGCTACACCCTC.

This clone was recorded once. The gene calls are TRBV7-8 and TRBJ2-7, with 7 bases aligning to TRBD2. This CDR3 region has 13 residues. Germline trimming cut 4 bases from V and 7 bases from J; bases unmatched to any gene: 7. Germline V gene data show CDR1 as SGHVS and CDR2 as FQNEAQ. CDR3 in DNA: TGTGCCAGCAGCTACGCCGGGAGGAGGGAGCAGTACTTC. Residues: CASSYAGRREQYF.

This rearrangement joins TRBV6-5 to TRBJ2-7; weak D call: TRBD1 (6 bases). This CDR3 is built from 13 residues. Germline V lookup: CDR1 MNHEY, CDR2 SVGAGI. The V end was cut by 2 bases, the J end by 6 bases, with 11 bases between. This CDR3 reads CASSYVAGAEQYF. CDR3 nucleotides: TGTGCCAGCAGTTACGTTGCAGGGGCCGAGCAGTACTTC.

This chain links TRBV19 with TRBJ2-1; D perhaps matches TRBD2 (5 bases). The CDR3 extends over 12 amino acids. Germline-derived CDR1 and CDR2 are LNHDA and SQIVND (reference sequence). Trimming removed 7 bases at V and 6 bases at J, with 10 bases between. The CDR3 DNA follows: TGTGCCAGTACCCGACGGGGCAATGAGCAGTTCTTC. It yields the protein CASTRRGNEQFF.

The chain joins TRBV28 to TRBJ2-1, with 9 bases fitting TRBD2. This CDR3 contains 15 residues. V lost 8 bases and J lost 7; bases outside the gene matches: 12. Germline lookup yields CDR1 MDHEN and CDR2 SYDVKM. CDR3 sequence (DNA): TGTGCCAGCGCCCCCCCCAGCGGGAGGAATAATGAGCAGTTCTTC. This translates into CASAPPSGRNNEQFF.

This chain connects TRBV7-6 to TRBJ1-4; 8 positions agree with TRBD1. This CDR3 comprises 19 residues. V dropped 3 bases and J dropped 8; count of bases not matched to a gene: 20. Germline-derived CDR1 and CDR2 are SGHVS and FNYEAQ. The CDR3 spells CASSFSRPRAPGQDEKLFF. Here the CDR3 DNA reads TGTGCCAGCAGCTTTAGCAGGCCCCGTGCACCGGGACAGGACGAAAAACTGTTTTTT.

The chain employs TRBV18 and TRBJ1-1, with D tentatively TRBD1 (5 bases). The CDR3 runs 15 residues. Trimming left V 2 bases short and J 4 bases short, with 14 bases between. Germline values: CDR1 KGHSH, CDR2 LQKENI. CDR3 protein: CASSPFPAGGTEAFF. The DNA of the CDR3 is TGTGCCAGCTCACCATTCCCCGCGGGGGGCACTGAAGCTTTCTTT.

This clone was observed a single time. The chain carries TRBV5-1 and TRBJ2-1; D is perhaps TRBD2 (6 bases). CDR3 length: 16 amino acids. Trimming removed 1 base from V and 0 bases from J, with 11 bases in between. Germline-derived CDR1 and CDR2 are SGHRS and YFSETQ. CDR3 sequence: CASSLKVRGSYNEQFF. The CDR3 DNA reads as TGCGCCAGCAGCTTGAAAGTGCGGGGCTCCTACAATGAGCAGTTCTTC.

This clone was seen a handful of times. This rearrangement joins TRBV7-8 to TRBJ2-1; TRBD1 matches at 8 bases. This CDR3 is built from 15 residues. V gave up 5 bases and J gave up 3 bases; unmatched junction bases: 6. Germline CDR1 is SGHVS and CDR2 is FQNEAQ. CDR3 nucleotide sequence: TGTGCCAGCAGCACGCAGGGGGCCTACTACAATGAGCAGTTCTTC. Its translation: CASSTQGAYYNEQFF.

This sequence joins TRBV5-4 and TRBJ1-4, with D uncertain. CDR1 is SGHNT, CDR2 YYREEE, per germline (reference sequence). The CDR3 has 14 residues. V shed 2 bases and J shed 2 bases, with 7 bases lying between them. The CDR3 loop reads CASSLWPTNEKLFF. In nucleotides, the CDR3 is TGTGCCAGCAGCTTATGGCCGACTAATGAAAAACTGTTTTTT.